This paragraph covers one T cell receptor (beta chain) sequence. The antigen is undetermined. The data belong to a study of shared clonotypes between healthy human individuals. Study-level findings and limits: Exclusively blood specimens were collected; tissue repertoires likely differ.

Donors were Caucasian adults residing in Nashville, Tennessee, USA. TCRdb's copy holds only in-frame clones and misses some; the assay was immunoSEQ multiplex PCR. In the table there are some 89,000 clones, approximately 61% of which are singletons. The sample was memory CD8+ T cells sorted from blood. As for subset: CD45RO+ cells pooled with CCR7-negative TemRA cells. This TCR was sampled from a man aged 30 to 45 in good health.

CDR3 sequence: CASSLSAGGRTYEQYF. In DNA form, the CDR3 reads TGCGCCAGCAGCCTGTCGGCGGGCGGGAGGACCTACGAGCAGTACTTC. This chain uses TRBV4-1 with TRBJ2-7, with 8 nucleotides matching TRBD2. V lost 4 bases, J lost 2 bases, and 10 bases stayed unmatched. The length of the CDR3 is 16 residues. The germline V gene encodes CDR1 MGHRA and CDR2 YSYEKL.